These 10 T cell receptor beta chains originate from one sample sequenced in a study of blood T cell repertoires in COVID-19. Produced via immunoSEQ multiplex PCR; TCRdb's table is partial and in-frame only. The sample consists of 75,000 to 100,000 clones, less than 90% of them appearing once. Material: peripheral blood. These receptors came from a man aged 80 or over with acute or convalescent COVID-19.

This rearrangement joins TRBV7-8 to TRBJ2-5; D may be TRBD2 (6 bases). Germline V gene lookup returns CDR1 SGHVS and CDR2 FQNEAQ. The CDR3 is 15 residues long. The V end lost 7 bases, the J end lost 5 bases, and 20 bases lay between the germline ends. CDR3 coding DNA: TGTGCCAGCACCTTCCGGGGGACCTTAAGCGAGACCCAGTACTTC. As protein: CASTFRGTLSETQYF.

This sequence joins TRBV15 and TRBJ2-1, with TRBD2 matching 7 bases. The germline gives CDR1 LNHNV, CDR2 YYDKDF (reference sequence). V shed 4 bases and J 3 bases; nucleotides not matched to a gene: 9. The length of the CDR3 is 16 residues. The DNA of the CDR3 is TGTGCCACCAGCACAAGGCCAAGCGGGAACTACAATGAGCAGTTCTTC. Translated, it gives CATSTRPSGNYNEQFF.

The chain combines TRBV24-1 with TRBJ2-1; D remains unclear. V was shortened by 4 bases and J by 5 bases, with 5 bases between the two germline ends. Germline lookup yields CDR1 KGHDR and CDR2 SFDVKD. The CDR3 spans 12 residues. CDR3 sequence (DNA): TGTGCCACCAGTGACCCTAACAATGAGCAGTTCTTC. It yields the protein CATSDPNNEQFF.

The V and J genes are TRBV7-2 and TRBJ2-2, with D perhaps TRBD1 (5 bases). From germline, CDR1 is SGHTA and CDR2 FQGNSA. This CDR3 has 15 amino acids. Trimming stripped 1 base from V and 2 bases from J, with 8 bases between. The CDR3 DNA follows: TGTGCCAGCAGCTTAGGACAGCTCAACACCGGGGAGCTGTTTTTT. This gives the protein CASSLGQLNTGELFF.

The chain combines TRBV5-6 with TRBJ2-3, with D tentatively TRBD2 (6 bases). CDR3 length equals 15 residues. Looked up from germline, CDR1 is SGHDT and CDR2 is YYEEEE. The V end was cut by 9 bases, the J end by 3 bases, with 20 bases between. The CDR3, as DNA: TGTGCCACCAAGCGCGAGGGAGGAACGACAGATACGCAGTATTTT. Protein: CATKREGGTTDTQYF.

The chain has TRBV29-1 and TRBJ2-1, with TRBD2 identical over 12 bases. This CDR3 region has 14 residues. The V gene's germline CDR1 is SQVTM and CDR2 ANQGSEA. V lost 7 bases to trimming and J lost 8 bases; unmatched junction nucleotides: 9. The CDR3: CSAQTSGSLHEQFF. In nucleotides, the CDR3 is TGCAGCGCACAGACTAGCGGGAGCCTTCATGAGCAGTTCTTC.

CDR3 coding DNA: TGTGCCAGCAGCTTAGGAGGACTAGCGGGAAAAACCGGGGAGCTGTTTTTT. The encoded protein is CASSLGGLAGKTGELFF. The V gene is TRBV7-2, the J gene TRBJ2-2; TRBD2 aligns across 12 bases. Germline trimming cut 1 base from V and 5 bases from J; bases unmatched to any gene: 5. This CDR3 contains 17 residues. The germline gives CDR1 SGHTA, CDR2 FQGNSA.

A few counts support this clone. This chain joins TRBV5-4 and TRBJ2-1; 11 nucleotides match TRBD2. Looked up from germline, CDR1 is SGHNT and CDR2 is YYREEE (reference sequence). The J segment lost 9 bases and the V segment lost 2 bases, leaving 13 bases of the junction unmatched. This CDR3 has 17 residues. The CDR3 loop is CASSFFTGTSGVGEQFF. The DNA of the CDR3 is TGTGCCAGCAGCTTCTTTACCGGGACTAGCGGTGTAGGTGAGCAGTTCTTC. Full variable domain (outside the CDR3, taken from reference TRBV5-4 and TRBJ2-1): ETGVTQSPTHLIKTRGQQVTLRCSSQSGHNTVSWYQQALGQGPQFIFQYYREEENGRGNFPPRFSGLQFPNYSSELNVNALELDDSALYLCASSFFTGTSGVGEQFFGPGTRLTVL.

V and J are TRBV3-1 (or the pseudogene TRBV3-2) and TRBJ2-7; the D gene is possibly TRBD1 (6 bases). V lost 5 bases and J lost 7, with 9 bases in between. Per the germline V gene, CDR1 is LGHDT and CDR2 is YNNKEL (reference sequence). The CDR3 sequence is 11 residues long. The CDR3 loop is CASSSGVEQYF. As DNA, the CDR3 is TGTGCCAGCAGCTCAGGGGTTGAGCAGTACTTC.

The V call is TRBV18, the J call TRBJ1-3; D may be TRBD1 (6 bases). Per germline, CDR1 KGHSH and CDR2 LQKENI. The CDR3 totals 14 residues. V lost 3 bases and J 6 bases, leaving 12 bases between the germline ends. The CDR3 DNA sequence: TGTGCCAGCTCACCCCAGGGGAACCTAAACACCATATATTTT. This translates into CASSPQGNLNTIYF.